These 22 T cell receptor beta chains were sequenced from one sample in a study of cytomegalovirus exposure and HLA in healthy donors. Primers for the PCR totalled 60 Vbeta and 13 Jbeta. Clones were sequenced by immunoSEQ multiplex PCR, and TCRdb holds only the in-frame ones, with some missing. The sample consists of about 110,000 clones, approximately 80% of them appearing once. Sequenced sample: PBMCs. These receptors came from a woman in her twenties or thirties in good health and CMV-seronegative.

The chain recombines TRBV5-1 with TRBJ2-5; 10 bases are shared with TRBD2. With 3 bases clipped from V and 5 bases from J, the junction kept 13 bases outside the gene matches. The length of the CDR3 is 17 residues. CDR1 is SGHRS and CDR2 is YFSETQ in the germline V gene. Here the CDR3 reads CASSSASGRALRETQYF. The CDR3 DNA reads as TGCGCCAGCAGCTCGGCAAGCGGGAGGGCCTTGCGGGAGACCCAGTACTTC.

This chain uses TRBV14 with TRBJ2-7; 9 bases map to TRBD1. This CDR3 is built from 15 residues. J gave up 2 bases and V 3 bases, and 5 bases lay outside the gene matches. The germline gives CDR1 SGHDN, CDR2 FVKESK. The CDR3 sequence is CASSHRDRVAYEQYF. The CDR3 nucleotides read TGTGCCAGCAGCCACCGGGACAGGGTAGCCTACGAGCAGTACTTC.

J is TRBJ2-2 and V is TRBV7-3; the match to TRBD2 covers 12 bases. V lost 2 bases, J lost 4 bases, and 8 bases stayed unmatched. The germline V gene encodes CDR1 SGHTA and CDR2 FQGTGA. This CDR3 has 18 residues. The CDR3 reads CASSLFLAGGPGTGELFF. CDR3 sequence (DNA): TGTGCCAGCAGCTTATTTCTAGCGGGAGGGCCGGGCACCGGGGAGCTGTTTTTT.

J is TRBJ1-3 and V is TRBV4-3; the D is unclear. Germline CDR1 reads LGHNA; CDR2 reads YSLEER. The V end lost 2 bases, the J end lost 0 bases, and 5 bases lay between the germline ends. This CDR3 spans 14 amino acids. Written as DNA, the CDR3 is TGCGCCAGCAGCCAAACGAGCTCTGGAAACACCATATATTTT. It codes for CASSQTSSGNTIYF.

This sequence joins TRBV10-3 and TRBJ2-1; 14 bases line up with TRBD2. Germline V gene sequence: CDR1 ENHRY, CDR2 SYGVKD. Trimming took 5 bases from V and 7 from J; bases not matched to a gene: 4. The CDR3 runs to 15 residues. The CDR3 nucleotides are TGTGCCATCAGTCCGGGACTAGCGGGAGTTAATGAGCAGTTCTTC. Amino acid sequence: CAISPGLAGVNEQFF.

The rearrangement uses TRBV27 and TRBJ2-5; 13 nucleotides match TRBD2. CDR3 length equals 15 residues. V lost 3 bases to trimming and J lost 9 bases; unmatched junction nucleotides: 7. Germline assignment: CDR1 MNHEY and CDR2 SMNVEV (reference sequence). CDR3 coding DNA: TGTGCCAGCAGTTTTGGACTAGCGGGGGTCGGGGCCCAGTACTTC. This translates into CASSFGLAGVGAQYF.

The rearrangement joins TRBV5-1 to TRBJ2-5; 7 bases align to TRBD2. Germline V gives CDR1 SGHRS, CDR2 YFSETQ. Trimming took 3 bases from V and 2 from J; bases not matched to a gene: 4. This CDR3 region has 14 residues. CDR3 DNA sequence: TGCGCCAGCAGCTATGGGGGGGATCAAGAGACCCAGTACTTC. Protein product: CASSYGGDQETQYF.

The rearrangement uses TRBV6-1 and TRBJ2-7, with D perhaps matching TRBD2 (7 bases). V was cut by 7 bases and J by 1 base, with 14 bases left in between. This CDR3 comprises 14 residues. CDR1 and CDR2 from the germline V gene are MNHNS and SASEGT. CDR3 amino acids: CASTQGGGSYEQYF. In DNA form, the CDR3 reads TGTGCCAGCACCCAAGGGGGGGGATCCTACGAGCAGTACTTC.

Points on this clone: One end of the junction varies from germline; a read error may be responsible. The rearrangement links TRBV7-9 to TRBJ2-7, with D possibly being TRBD1 (6 bases). CDR1 is SEHNR and CDR2 is FQNEAQ in the germline V gene (reference sequence). The CDR3 is 15 residues long. CDR3 amino acids: CSSSFRTEVFYEQYF. The CDR3 DNA sequence: TGTTCCAGCAGCTTTAGGACAGAGGTCTTCTACGAGCAGTACTTC. Combining the CDR3 with reference TRBV7-9 and TRBJ2-7 gives the whole variable domain DTGVSQNPRHKITKRGQNVTFRCDPISEHNRLYWYRQTLGQGPEFLTYFQNEAQLEKSRLLSDRFSAERPKGSFSTLEIQRTEQGDSAMYLCSSSFRTEVFYEQYFGPGTRLTVT.

The CDR3 loop is CASSLGVGDKLSNQPQHF. CDR3 coding DNA: TGCGCCAGCAGCTTGGGTGTTGGCGACAAACTTAGCAATCAGCCCCAGCATTTT. The V gene is TRBV5-1, the J gene TRBJ1-5, with D uncertain. The germline V gene encodes CDR1 SGHRS and CDR2 YFSETQ. This CDR3 has 18 amino acids. V shed 0 bases and J shed 0 bases, with 16 bases lying between them.

This chain joins TRBV27 and TRBJ1-1; D is perhaps TRBD1 (5 bases). V was pared by 3 bases and J by 5 bases, with 10 bases between. The CDR3 is 13 residues long. Germline V lookup: CDR1 MNHEY, CDR2 SMNVEV (reference sequence). The CDR3 nucleotides are TGTGCCAGCAGTTTTCGGGGGGGGACTGAAGCTTTCTTT. Its protein product is CASSFRGGTEAFF.

The V call is TRBV28, the J call TRBJ2-7, with D possibly matching TRBD2 (6 bases). Germline values: CDR1 MDHEN, CDR2 SYDVKM. Trimming shortened V by 2 bases and J by 3 bases, and 14 bases separated the two germline ends. The CDR3 runs to 15 residues. The CDR3 reads CASSLNSGRNYEQYF. In nucleotides, the CDR3 is TGTGCCAGCAGTTTAAATTCAGGGAGGAACTACGAGCAGTACTTC.

This rearrangement joins TRBV5-4 to TRBJ1-1; tentatively, D is TRBD1 (6 bases). Trimming cost V 2 bases and J 0 bases, with 11 bases left between them. CDR3 length: 15 residues. Germline CDR1 and CDR2: SGHNT and YYREEE (reference sequence). The DNA of the CDR3 is TGTGCCAGCAGCTTTTACACAGGGCTGAACACTGAAGCTTTCTTT. Its translation: CASSFYTGLNTEAFF.

In this sample, this clone turned up once. This chain links TRBV5-5 with TRBJ2-2; 10 bases fit TRBD2. The ends lost 4 bases at V and 1 base at J; junction bases unmatched: 1. There are 15 residues in the CDR3. The germline gives CDR1 SGHKS, CDR2 YYEKEE (reference sequence). CDR3 protein: CASSRLAGNTGELFF. The CDR3 DNA is TGTGCCAGCAGCAGACTAGCGGGGAACACCGGGGAGCTGTTTTTT.

The chain uses TRBV19 and TRBJ2-5; 7 nucleotides align to TRBD2. The germline gives CDR1 LNHDA, CDR2 SQIVND (reference sequence). V was pared by 8 bases and J by 5 bases, with 5 bases of the junction left unmatched. The CDR3 has 12 residues. Here the CDR3 reads CASQSGTETQYF. In DNA form, the CDR3 reads TGTGCCAGTCAGAGCGGGACTGAGACCCAGTACTTC.

This chain connects TRBV5-4 to TRBJ2-6; 11 bases are shared with TRBD1. The V segment lost 0 bases and the J segment 2 bases; nucleotides outside the gene matches: 4. The CDR3 loop spans 18 amino acids. Germline V gene lookup returns CDR1 SGHNT and CDR2 YYREEE (reference sequence). The CDR3 nucleotides are TGTGCCAGCAGCTTGGGGGGACAGGGGGTCACTGGGGCCAACGTCCTGACTTTC. Encoded protein: CASSLGGQGVTGANVLTF.

The V gene is TRBV4-2, the J gene TRBJ2-5; 7 nucleotides match TRBD2. This CDR3 has 17 residues. Germline-derived CDR1 and CDR2 are LGHNA and YNFKEQ. V was pared by 1 base and J by 3 bases, with 11 bases of the junction left unmatched. This CDR3 reads CASSQGASGTEKETQYF. The CDR3 nucleotides read TGTGCCAGCAGCCAAGGGGCTAGCGGAACAGAAAAAGAGACCCAGTACTTC.

The rearrangement joins TRBV19 to TRBJ1-5, with D maybe TRBD1 (6 bases). Trimming removed 6 bases at V and 0 bases at J, with 27 bases between. Germline values: CDR1 LNHDA, CDR2 SQIVND (reference sequence). This CDR3 has 20 residues. The CDR3 DNA follows: TGTGCCAGTAGATCTAGAGCCTCTCGGGACACCACTAATAGCAATCAGCCCCAGCATTTT. It is translated as CASRSRASRDTTNSNQPQHF.

The chain links TRBV18 to TRBJ2-1; 12 bases agree with TRBD2. This CDR3 has 16 amino acids. CDR1 and CDR2 from the germline V gene are KGHSH and LQKENI. J was trimmed by 7 bases and V by 3 bases; bases with no gene match: 7. The CDR3 coding sequence is TGTGCCAGCTCACCGTTACTAGCGGGAGGAAGGAATGAGCAGTTCTTC. Protein product: CASSPLLAGGRNEQFF.

The rearrangement joins TRBV28 to TRBJ2-1, with TRBD2 matching 11 bases. Germline loops: CDR1 MDHEN, CDR2 SYDVKM. Trimming took 6 bases from V and 8 from J; bases not matched to a gene: 9. This CDR3 has 15 amino acids. CDR3 region: CASSFSGRAVDEQFF. CDR3 sequence (DNA): TGTGCCAGCAGCTTTAGCGGGAGGGCCGTCGATGAGCAGTTCTTC.

The J gene is TRBJ2-7, the V gene TRBV18; D gene unclear. Germline-derived CDR1 and CDR2 are KGHSH and LQKENI. This CDR3 has 13 residues. Trimming took 2 bases from V and 3 from J, leaving 8 bases between them. The CDR3 loop is CASSPSVDYEQYF. CDR3 bases: TGTGCCAGCTCACCAAGCGTGGACTACGAGCAGTACTTC.

The rearrangement uses TRBV18 and TRBJ1-2; D possibly corresponds to TRBD1 (6 bases). V was trimmed by 0 bases and J by 4 bases, leaving 9 bases between them. Germline V gene sequence: CDR1 KGHSH, CDR2 LQKENI. The CDR3 runs to 14 residues. CDR3 loop: CASSPPEGGYGYTF. CDR3 coding DNA: TGTGCCAGCTCACCACCGGAAGGGGGCTATGGCTACACCTTC.